In this sample, the clone carrying this T cell receptor (beta chain) turned up a few times. Its antigen is as yet unknown. There are 16 residues in the CDR3. Germline loops: CDR1 MNHEY, CDR2 SVGEGT. The trim removed 5 bases at V and 5 bases at J, leaving 7 bases unmatched. Using immunoSEQ multiplex PCR, the repertoire was profiled, and TCRdb retains in-frame clones only, with some absent. The data hold about 21,000 clones, with 76% observed a single time. The data are from a study of CD4 T cells in relation to SARS-CoV-2 and coronaviruses. Whole-study context: After less than 11 days of antigen culture, PBMC TCR beta CDR3s were sequenced.

Before the COVID-19 pandemic, during about 2011-2019, CD4+ T cells were taken from unexposed donors. CD4+ T cells were isolated from the cells after around 11 days of culture. Unexposed-donor CD4+ T cells were probed with SARS-CoV-2 S/N and four cold-coronavirus spikes, cells permitting. On days 3 and 7, cultures got half fresh IL-2 medium. The TCR comes from a human donor in good health. The sequenced sample consisted of CD4+ T cells from PBMCs, cultured in vitro. This chain links TRBV6-2 or TRBV6-3 with TRBJ2-5; 14 bases agree with TRBD2. The CDR3 DNA follows: TGTGCCAGCAGTCGGACTAGCGGGAGGTTGAAGGAGACCCAGTACTTC. Translating it yields CASSRTSGRLKETQYF.